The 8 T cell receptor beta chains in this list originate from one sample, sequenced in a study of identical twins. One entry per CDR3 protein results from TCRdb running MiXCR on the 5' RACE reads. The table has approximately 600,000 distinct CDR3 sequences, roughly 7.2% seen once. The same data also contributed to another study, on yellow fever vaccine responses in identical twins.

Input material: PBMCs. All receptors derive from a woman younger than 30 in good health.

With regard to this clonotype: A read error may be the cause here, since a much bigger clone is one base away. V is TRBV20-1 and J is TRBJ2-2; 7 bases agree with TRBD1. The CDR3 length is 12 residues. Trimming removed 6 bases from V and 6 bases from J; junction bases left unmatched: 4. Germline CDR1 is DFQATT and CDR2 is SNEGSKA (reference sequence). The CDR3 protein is CSAATGAGELFF. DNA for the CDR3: TGCAGTGCCGCCACAGGGGCCGGGGAGCTGTTTTTT.

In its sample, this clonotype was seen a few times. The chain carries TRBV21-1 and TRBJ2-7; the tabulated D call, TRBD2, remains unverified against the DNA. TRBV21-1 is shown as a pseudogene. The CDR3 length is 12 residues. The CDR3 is CASSPRTKEQYF. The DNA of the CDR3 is TGTGCCAGCAGCCCCAGGACTAAAGAGCAGTACTTC.

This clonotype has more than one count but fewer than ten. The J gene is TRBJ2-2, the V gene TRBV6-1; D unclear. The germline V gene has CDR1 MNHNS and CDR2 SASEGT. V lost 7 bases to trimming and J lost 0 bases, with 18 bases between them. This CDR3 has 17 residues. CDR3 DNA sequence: TGTGCCAGCAAAAAATCATTGAGACTCGCGAACACCGGGGAGCTGTTTTTT. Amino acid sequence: CASKKSLRLANTGELFF.

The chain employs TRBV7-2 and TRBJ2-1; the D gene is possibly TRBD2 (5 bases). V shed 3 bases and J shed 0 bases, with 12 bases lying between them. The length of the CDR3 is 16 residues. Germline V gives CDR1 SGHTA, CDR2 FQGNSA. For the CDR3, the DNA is TGTGCCAGCAGCTTCTGGACTGGGAGCTCCTACAATGAGCAGTTCTTC. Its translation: CASSFWTGSSYNEQFF.

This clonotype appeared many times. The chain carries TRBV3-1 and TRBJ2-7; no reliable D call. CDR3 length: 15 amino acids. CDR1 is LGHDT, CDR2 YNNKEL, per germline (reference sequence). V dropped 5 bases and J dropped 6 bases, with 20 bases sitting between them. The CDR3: CASSSLAVLPLEQYF. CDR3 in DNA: TGTGCCAGCAGCTCCCTCGCGGTTCTCCCTCTCGAGCAGTACTTC.

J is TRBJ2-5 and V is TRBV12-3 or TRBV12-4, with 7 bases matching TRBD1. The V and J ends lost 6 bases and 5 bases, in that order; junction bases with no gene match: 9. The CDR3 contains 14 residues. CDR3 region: CASSLKGALETQYF. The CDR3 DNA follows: TGTGCCAGCAGCCTAAAGGGGGCGTTGGAGACCCAGTACTTC.

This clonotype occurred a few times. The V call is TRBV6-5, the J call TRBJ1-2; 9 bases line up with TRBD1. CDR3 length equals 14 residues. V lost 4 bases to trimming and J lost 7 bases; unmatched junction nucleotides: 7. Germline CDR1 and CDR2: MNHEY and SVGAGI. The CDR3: CASSLKQGAGGYTF. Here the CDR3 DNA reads TGTGCCAGCAGTTTGAAACAGGGGGCTGGTGGCTACACCTTC.

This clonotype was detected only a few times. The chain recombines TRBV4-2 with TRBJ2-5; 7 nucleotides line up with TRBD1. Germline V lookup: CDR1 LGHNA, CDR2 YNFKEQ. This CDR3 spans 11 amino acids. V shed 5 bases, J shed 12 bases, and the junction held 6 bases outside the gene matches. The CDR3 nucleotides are TGTGCCAGCAGCGCACAGGGGAAGAAGTACTTC. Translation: CASSAQGKKYF.